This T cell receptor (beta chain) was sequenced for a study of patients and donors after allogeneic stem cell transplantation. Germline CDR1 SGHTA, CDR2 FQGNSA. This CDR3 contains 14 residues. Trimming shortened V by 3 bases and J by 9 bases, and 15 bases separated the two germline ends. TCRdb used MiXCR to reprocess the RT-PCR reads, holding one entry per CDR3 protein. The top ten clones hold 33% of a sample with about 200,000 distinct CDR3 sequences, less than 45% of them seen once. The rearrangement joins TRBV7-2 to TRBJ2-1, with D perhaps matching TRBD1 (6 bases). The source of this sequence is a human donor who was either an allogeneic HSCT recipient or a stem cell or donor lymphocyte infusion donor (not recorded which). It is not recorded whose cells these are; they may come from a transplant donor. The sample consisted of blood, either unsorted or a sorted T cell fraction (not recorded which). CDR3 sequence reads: CASSLDRGVGEQFF. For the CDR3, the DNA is TGTGCCAGCAGCTTGGACAGAGGGGTGGGTGAGCAGTTCTTC.